What follows describes a single TCR beta chain. Looked up from germline, CDR1 is MNHEY and CDR2 is SMNVEV (reference sequence). CDR3 length equals 15 residues. V was pared by 5 bases and J by 0 bases, with 11 bases between. The sample is drawn from a study of blood T cell repertoires in COVID-19. Study overall: Sites in the United States, Italy and Spain provided acute and convalescent COVID-19 samples.

Assay: immunoSEQ multiplex PCR; the TCRdb copy retains only in-frame clones and omits some. The table includes 150,000 to 170,000 clones, 70% to 90% detected once. This chain uses TRBV27 with TRBJ1-3; D is perhaps TRBD1 (5 bases). The TCR was taken from a woman in her fifties or sixties with COVID-19, enrolled during active disease. The sequenced material came from peripheral blood. CDR3 sequence: CASSRQLSSGNTIYF. CDR3 nucleotide sequence: TGTGCCAGCAGTAGACAGCTCAGCTCTGGAAACACCATATATTTT.